The T cell receptor (beta chain) described here comes from a study of blood T cell repertoires in COVID-19. The overall study: From the United States, Italy and Spain came samples of acute and convalescent COVID-19. T cells, B-cell-depleted T cells, or PBMCs provided the cDNA or gDNA that served as material.

In the original workflow: Reference gene primer amplification yielded estimated nucleated cell counts. The assay was immunoSEQ multiplex PCR, and TCRdb's table has in-frame clones only and misses some. V, J and clone size were drawn from that table, and D and trimming were deduced from the DNA. The table has approximately 280,000 clones, almost 85% seen once. This CDR3 has 13 amino acids. CDR1 and CDR2 (germline): MNHNS, SASEGT. On this clone itself: One end of the junction does not line up with germline, which may come from a read error.

Sequenced input: peripheral blood. This receptor was obtained from a man aged 50-59 years with active or convalescent COVID-19. This chain joins TRBV6-1 and TRBJ2-7; no clear D gene. The CDR3 region is CASSEDPLNEQYF. DNA of the CDR3: TGTGCCAGCAGCGAAGACCCACTTAATGAGCAGTACTTC.